This T cell receptor beta chain was captured in a study of long-term antiretroviral therapy in people with HIV. Samples were assayed with immunoSEQ v3.0 at survey level. The method was immunoSEQ multiplex PCR; TCRdb's version includes in-frame clones alone and lacks a portion of them. The sample includes fewer than 25,000 clones, 84% of them seen just once. Germline V gene data show CDR1 as MDHEN and CDR2 as SYDVKM. Deletions cut 8 bases from V and 0 bases from J, with 17 bases between. There are 17 residues in the CDR3. The clonotype was recovered from a man between 25 and 39 years old with HIV. The chain links TRBV28 to TRBJ2-6, with D unclear. Sequenced here: unsorted PBMCs, sampled 5.9 years after starting antiretroviral therapy. The CDR3 spells CASRQGLGISGANVLTF. DNA of the CDR3: TGTGCCAGCCGTCAAGGATTGGGAATCTCTGGGGCCAACGTCCTGACTTTC.